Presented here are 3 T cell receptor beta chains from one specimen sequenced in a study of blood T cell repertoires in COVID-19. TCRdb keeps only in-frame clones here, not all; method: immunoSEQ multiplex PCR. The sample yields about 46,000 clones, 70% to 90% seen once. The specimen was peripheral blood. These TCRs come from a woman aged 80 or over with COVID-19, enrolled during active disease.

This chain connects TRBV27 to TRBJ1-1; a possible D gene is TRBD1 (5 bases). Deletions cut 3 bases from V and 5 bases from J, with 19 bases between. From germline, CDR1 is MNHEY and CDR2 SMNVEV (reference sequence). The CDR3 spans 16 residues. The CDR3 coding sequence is TGTGCCAGCAGTTTCCGCCTCGGGGGACGATGGACTGAAGCTTTCTTT. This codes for CASSFRLGGRWTEAFF.

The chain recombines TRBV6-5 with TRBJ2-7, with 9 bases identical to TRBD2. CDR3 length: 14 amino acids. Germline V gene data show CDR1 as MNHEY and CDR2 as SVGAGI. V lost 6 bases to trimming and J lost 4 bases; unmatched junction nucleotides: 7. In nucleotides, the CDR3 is TGTGCCAGCAGAGGTAGACTAGCGGATTACGAGCAGTACTTC. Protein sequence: CASRGRLADYEQYF.

The CDR3 here is CASSSNRGRGYTF. The CDR3 DNA is TGTGCCAGCAGTAGTAACAGGGGACGTGGCTACACCTTC. This rearrangement joins TRBV9 to TRBJ1-2; 7 bases align to TRBD1. This CDR3 region has 13 residues. Looked up from germline, CDR1 is SGDLS and CDR2 is YYNGEE. After removal of 5 bases from V and 7 bases from J, the junction contained 8 bases not matched to a gene.